This T cell receptor (beta chain) was identified in a study of CXCR3-negative and CXCR3-positive naive CD8 T cells. About this clonotype itself: The antigen is unknown.

The CDR3 runs 16 residues. Germline V lookup: CDR1 SGHRS, CDR2 YFSETQ. Study observations and caveats: Naive cells with CXCR3 showed TRB CDR3s that were more hydrophobic than those in CXCR3-negative naive cells. From TRB CDR3 properties, TCR strength was inferred; surface CD5 did not differ between naive subsets.

The authors made the TRB cDNA libraries by 5' RACE using UMI labels. TCRdb reworked the 5' RACE reads into one entry per CDR3 protein, no DNA. This listing includes 150,000 to 180,000 distinct CDR3 sequences. Input material: naive CXCR3+ CD8+ T cells from blood. The subset was: CD45RO-CCR7+CD27+CD95- naive CD8+ T cells expressing CXCR3 (TNR3+). The TCR originated in a human donor in good health. Some clones in this sample may be carry-over from other donors' samples. The V call is TRBV5-1, the J call TRBJ2-7; TCRdb designates TRBD1, a call that cannot be tested without DNA. The chain's CDR3 is CASSLGQQGGTYEQYF.